Presented here are 3 T cell receptor beta chains from one specimen sequenced in a study of T cell repertoires in cytomegalovirus infection. From the reads, TCRdb called clonotypes with MiXCR, one entry per CDR3 protein. The sample lists approximately 500,000 distinct CDR3 sequences; over 9% were seen once. The sample comprised PBMCs. The receptor set was obtained from a human donor in good health (CMV status not recorded). Some clones in this sample may be carry-over from other donors' samples.

This clonotype was recorded at least ten times. This sequence joins TRBV6-6 and TRBJ1-5; no clear D gene. The CDR3 extends over 16 amino acids. V shed 0 bases and J shed 7 bases, with 16 bases lying between them. Germline V gene sequence: CDR1 MNHNY, CDR2 SVGAGI (reference sequence). The CDR3 here is CASSYSRGNSGQPQHF. The CDR3 nucleotides are TGTGCCAGCAGTTACTCGCGAGGGAATTCGGGCCAGCCCCAGCATTTT.

This clonotype came up many times. The chain is built from TRBV30 and TRBJ2-3; no firm D call. V was cut by 2 bases and J by 4 bases, with 4 bases left in between. The germline V gene encodes CDR1 GTSNPN and CDR2 SVGIG (reference sequence). This CDR3 contains 11 residues. CDR3 region: CAWSTPDTQYF. The CDR3 nucleotides read TGTGCCTGGAGTACCCCAGATACGCAGTATTTT.

This clonotype was picked up many times. This chain connects TRBV7-8 to TRBJ2-2, with 8 bases identical to TRBD1. The CDR3 has 15 amino acids. The V gene end was trimmed by 6 bases and the J gene end by 4 bases; junction bases not matched to a gene: 7. Germline CDR1 SGHVS, CDR2 FQNEAQ. For the CDR3, the DNA is TGTGCCAGCAGATCAACAGGGGGTAGCACCGGGGAGCTGTTTTTT. Encoded protein: CASRSTGGSTGELFF.